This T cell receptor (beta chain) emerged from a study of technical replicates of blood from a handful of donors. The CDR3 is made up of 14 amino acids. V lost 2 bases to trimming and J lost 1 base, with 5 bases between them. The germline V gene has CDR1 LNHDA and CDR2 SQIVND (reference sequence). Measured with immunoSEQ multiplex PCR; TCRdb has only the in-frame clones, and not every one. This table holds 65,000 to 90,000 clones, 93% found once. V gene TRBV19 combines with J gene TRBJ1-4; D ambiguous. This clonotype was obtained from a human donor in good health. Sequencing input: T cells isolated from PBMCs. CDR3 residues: CASSIRGTNEKLFF. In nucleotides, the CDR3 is TGTGCCAGTAGTATACGGGGAACTAATGAAAAACTGTTTTTT.